This T cell receptor (beta chain) was found in a study of T cell repertoires in cytomegalovirus infection. Across the study: Public TCR beta signature analysis indicated the presence of both CMV infection and matching HLA type. Overall study findings and caveats: It was HLA-C-restricted CMV-specific TCR beta clonotypes that dominated the response ex vivo.

The length of the CDR3 is 15 residues. Germline values: CDR1 SEHNR, CDR2 FQNEAQ (reference sequence). The germline V and J ends were trimmed by 3 bases and 0 bases, with 11 bases remaining between them. This clonotype was recorded many times. No antigen is known for it. TCRdb recomputed calls from the reads with MiXCR, one row per CDR3 protein. The profile covers approximately 730,000 distinct CDR3 sequences, with around 29% appearing a single time and 13% taken by the ten largest. This chain links TRBV7-9 with TRBJ1-1, with unresolved D. The sample consisted of cultured CD8+ T cells from PBMCs, taken from culture after CMV antigen stimulation. The TCR sequence derives from a human donor in good health (CMV status not recorded). Some clones in this sample may be carry-over from other donors' samples. The CDR3 region is CASSLRQAMNTEAFF. In nucleotides, the CDR3 is TGTGCCAGCAGCTTGAGGCAGGCTATGAACACTGAAGCTTTCTTT.